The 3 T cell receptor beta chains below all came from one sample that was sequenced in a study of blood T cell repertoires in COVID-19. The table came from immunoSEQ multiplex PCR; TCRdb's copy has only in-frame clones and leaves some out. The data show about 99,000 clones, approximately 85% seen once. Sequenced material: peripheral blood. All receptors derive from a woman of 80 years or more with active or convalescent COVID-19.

The CDR3 sequence is CASSPRSGSVYEQYF. The CDR3 coding sequence is TGTGCCAGCAGCCCCAGAAGCGGGAGCGTATACGAGCAGTACTTC. The gene calls are TRBV7-6 and TRBJ2-7, with TRBD2 matching 8 bases. The CDR3 is 15 amino acids. Germline V gives CDR1 SGHVS, CDR2 FNYEAQ. V gave up 5 bases and J gave up 4 bases; unmatched junction bases: 10. The entire variable domain, with the rest obtained from reference TRBV7-6 and TRBJ2-7, is as follows: GAGVSQSPRYKVTKRGQDVALRCDPISGHVSLYWYRQALGQGPEFLTYFNYEAQQDKSGLPNDRFSAERPEGSISTLTIQRTEQRDSAMYRCASSPRSGSVYEQYFGPGTRLTVT.

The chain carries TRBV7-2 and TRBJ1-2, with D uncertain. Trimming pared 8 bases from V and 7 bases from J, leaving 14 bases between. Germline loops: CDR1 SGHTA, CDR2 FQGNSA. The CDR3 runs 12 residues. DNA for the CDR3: TGTGCCAGCTCGAGGGAGTCCACTGGCTACACCTTC. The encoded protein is CASSRESTGYTF.

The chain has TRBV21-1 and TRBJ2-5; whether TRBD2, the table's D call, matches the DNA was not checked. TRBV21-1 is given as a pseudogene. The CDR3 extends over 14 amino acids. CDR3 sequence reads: CASSPCGEGETQYF. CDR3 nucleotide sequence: TGTGCCAGCAGCCCTTGCGGGGAGGGAGAGACCCAGTACTTC.